These 13 T cell receptor beta chains share one sample of origin, sequenced in a study of T cell responses to AZD1222 COVID-19 vaccine. Repertoires were generated with immunoSEQ multiplex PCR, while TCRdb's copy carries only in-frame clones and drops some. The sample has 180,000 or so clones, about 87% seen once. Sequenced material: peripheral blood, taken 28 days after the second dose of the MenACWY control vaccine. The source is an adult who received the MenACWY meningococcal vaccine as a control.

The rearrangement joins TRBV15 to TRBJ2-6, with a possible D match to TRBD2 (6 bases). Trimming cost V 8 bases and J 6 bases, with 8 bases left between them. The CDR3 is made up of 12 amino acids. Germline lookup yields CDR1 LNHNV and CDR2 YYDKDF (reference sequence). The CDR3: CATGEEANVLTF. CDR3 sequence (DNA): TGTGCCACCGGGGAGGAGGCCAACGTCCTGACTTTC.

V usage is TRBV18 and J usage is TRBJ2-5, with TRBD2 as a possible D gene (5 bases). Between the trimmed V and J ends, which lost 1 base and 5 bases, there was a span of 8 bases. The germline V gene encodes CDR1 KGHSH and CDR2 LQKENI. The CDR3 is 13 residues long. The CDR3 is CASSPQRSETQYF. DNA of the CDR3: TGTGCCAGCTCACCACAGCGGTCGGAGACCCAGTACTTC.

The chain carries TRBV7-9 and TRBJ2-5, with D perhaps given as TRBD1 or TRBD2 (6 bases each). In germline, CDR1 is SEHNR, CDR2 FQNEAQ (reference sequence). V was clipped by 2 bases and J by 3 bases, with 16 bases between them. There are 16 residues in the CDR3. The CDR3 region is CASSLTRSRDKETQYF. For the CDR3, the DNA is TGTGCCAGCAGCTTAACGAGGTCGCGGGACAAAGAGACCCAGTACTTC.

Of note for this clone: Sequence at one end of the junction differs from germline and may be a read error. This chain connects TRBV7-9 to TRBJ1-2, with 8 bases matching TRBD1. From germline, CDR1 is SEHNR and CDR2 FQNEAQ (reference sequence). The CDR3 has 15 residues. The CDR3 spells CASSLAQGADYGYTF. The CDR3 DNA sequence: TGTGCCAGCAGCCTAGCCCAGGGGGCTGACTATGGCTACACCTTC.

This chain uses TRBV2 with TRBJ1-1; TRBD1 is a possible D gene (6 bases). This CDR3 contains 15 residues. Trimming took off 10 bases at V and 1 base at J, with 19 bases between the two ends. Germline V CDR1 and CDR2: SNHLY, FYNNEI. The CDR3 DNA reads as TGTGCCACCCTCAAGGAGCAGGGGTCGAACACTGAAGCTTTCTTT. Protein sequence: CATLKEQGSNTEAFF.

The chain joins TRBV28 to TRBJ2-2; possibly TRBD1 for D (6 bases). This CDR3 has 15 amino acids. With 5 bases removed from V and 2 bases from J, the gap between germline ends came to 12 bases. The germline V gene has CDR1 MDHEN and CDR2 SYDVKM. CDR3 sequence: CASSPRTDNTGELFF. DNA for the CDR3: TGTGCCAGCAGTCCTCGGACAGACAACACCGGGGAGCTGTTTTTT.

This clone is a singleton in its sample. V usage is TRBV6-1 and J usage is TRBJ1-3; D is unresolved. V lost 4 bases, J lost 1 base, and 14 bases lay in between. The CDR3 runs 16 residues. CDR1 MNHNS and CDR2 SASEGT come from the germline V gene. The CDR3 sequence is CASSAIWAGSGNTIYF. The CDR3 DNA reads TGTGCCAGCAGTGCTATTTGGGCTGGATCTGGAAACACCATATATTTT.

The chain is built from TRBV6-5 and TRBJ1-2, with D maybe TRBD1 (6 bases). V was shortened by 2 bases and J by 4 bases, with 14 bases between the two germline ends. The CDR3 length is 15 residues. The germline gives CDR1 MNHEY, CDR2 SVGAGI. In DNA form, the CDR3 reads TGTGCCAGCAGTTACAGGACAGTCGAGAGCTATGGCTACACCTTC. Protein: CASSYRTVESYGYTF.

This clone was found once. The chain combines TRBV11-2 with TRBJ2-5; D tentatively reads TRBD1 or TRBD2 (6 bases each). V was clipped by 0 bases and J by 5 bases, with 13 bases between them. Germline values: CDR1 SGHAT, CDR2 FQNNGV. This CDR3 is 15 amino acids long. In nucleotides, the CDR3 is TGTGCCAGCAGCTTAGATCGCGTAGGGGGGGAGACCCAGTACTTC. Translated, it gives CASSLDRVGGETQYF. Variable domain in full (rest from reference TRBV11-2 and TRBJ2-5): EAGVAQSPRYKIIEKRQSVAFWCNPISGHATLYWYQQILGQGPKLLIQFQNNGVVDDSQLPKDRFSAERLKGVDSTLKIQPAKLEDSAVYLCASSLDRVGGETQYFGPGTRLLVL.

A word on this clone: This may arise from a read error, as a much more abundant clone is one base away. Other DNA variants within this sample encode the same CDR3. In DNA, the CDR3 is TGTGCCAGCAGCTTATCGTCATATCAGTTCTACGAGCAGTACTTT. Translating it yields CASSLSSYQFYEQYF. The rearrangement joins TRBV7-9 to TRBJ2-7, with D unresolved. This CDR3 comprises 15 residues. Germline V CDR1 and CDR2: SEHNR, FQNEAQ (reference sequence).

The V and J genes are TRBV2 and TRBJ2-6, with D possibly being TRBD1 (5 bases). The CDR3 is 15 amino acids. V lost 2 bases, J lost 3 bases, and 8 bases lay in between. Germline V lookup: CDR1 SNHLY, CDR2 FYNNEI. The CDR3 DNA is TGTGCCAGCAGTGAATCCAGGGTTGGGGCCAACGTCCTGACTTTC. Translation: CASSESRVGANVLTF.

The V and J genes are TRBV7-9 and TRBJ2-7; D gene unclear. Germline CDR1 reads SEHNR; CDR2 reads FQNEAQ (reference sequence). V was clipped by 3 bases and J by 3 bases, with 12 bases between them. The CDR3 is 14 residues long. The CDR3 region has the DNA TGTGCCAGCAGCTTTGGGCAAGGAGTCTACGAGCAGTACTTC. Amino acid sequence: CASSFGQGVYEQYF.

The chain uses TRBV18 and TRBJ2-7, with D possibly being TRBD1 (6 bases). CDR1 KGHSH and CDR2 LQKENI come from the germline V gene. This CDR3 has 15 residues. V lost 3 bases to trimming and J lost 7 bases, with 19 bases between them. The CDR3 reads CASSPLGQLVVEQYF. For the CDR3, the DNA is TGTGCCAGCTCACCCTTAGGACAGCTAGTGGTGGAGCAGTACTTC.